This T cell receptor beta chain is from a study of blood T cell repertoires in COVID-19. For the study at large: Sites across the United States, Italy and Spain contributed samples from acute and convalescent COVID-19. PBMCs, B-cell-depleted T cells, or T cells provided the cDNA or gDNA that made up the material.

Germline V gene lookup returns CDR1 SGHTA and CDR2 FQGTGA. The trim removed 4 bases at V and 0 bases at J, leaving 3 bases unmatched. The CDR3 is 15 residues long. Produced via immunoSEQ multiplex PCR; TCRdb's table is partial and in-frame only. This sample carries about 120,000 clones, around 90% of them seen once, and the ten largest clones take more than 4%. The sequenced material came from peripheral blood. This TCR derives from a human donor in a cohort sampled during active COVID-19. V and J are TRBV7-3 and TRBJ1-1; 9 positions match TRBD1. The CDR3 region is CASSYDRGMNTEAFF. CDR3 nucleotides: TGTGCCAGCAGCTACGACAGGGGGATGAACACTGAAGCTTTCTTT.